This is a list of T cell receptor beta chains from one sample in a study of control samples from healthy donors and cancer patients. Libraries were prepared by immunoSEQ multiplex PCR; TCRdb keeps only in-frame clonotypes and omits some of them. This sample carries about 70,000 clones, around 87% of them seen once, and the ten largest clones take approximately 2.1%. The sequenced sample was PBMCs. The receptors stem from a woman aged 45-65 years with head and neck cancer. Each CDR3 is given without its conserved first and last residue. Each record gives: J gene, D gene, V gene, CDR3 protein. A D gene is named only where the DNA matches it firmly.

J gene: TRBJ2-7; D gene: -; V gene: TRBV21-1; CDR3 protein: ASSKGVGYEQY
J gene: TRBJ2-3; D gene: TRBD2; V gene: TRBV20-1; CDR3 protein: SARSGDPQY
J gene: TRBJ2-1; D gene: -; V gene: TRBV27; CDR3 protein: ASSLSGSLYNEQF
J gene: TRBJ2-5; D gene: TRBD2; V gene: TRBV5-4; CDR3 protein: ASSLGPSGAKAQETQY
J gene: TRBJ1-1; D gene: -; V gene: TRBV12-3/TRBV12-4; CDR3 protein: ASSLSWTEAF
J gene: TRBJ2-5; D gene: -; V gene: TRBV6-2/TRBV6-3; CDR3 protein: ASSQTETQY
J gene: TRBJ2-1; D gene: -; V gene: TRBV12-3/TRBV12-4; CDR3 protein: ASRTGERDEQF
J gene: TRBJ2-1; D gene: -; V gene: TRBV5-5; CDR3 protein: ASSLEIAFGDDEQF
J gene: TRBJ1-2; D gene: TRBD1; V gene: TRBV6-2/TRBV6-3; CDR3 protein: ASTPIGQGARIASNYGYT
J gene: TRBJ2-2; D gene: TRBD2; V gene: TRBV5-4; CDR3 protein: ASSLPTSGGTGELF